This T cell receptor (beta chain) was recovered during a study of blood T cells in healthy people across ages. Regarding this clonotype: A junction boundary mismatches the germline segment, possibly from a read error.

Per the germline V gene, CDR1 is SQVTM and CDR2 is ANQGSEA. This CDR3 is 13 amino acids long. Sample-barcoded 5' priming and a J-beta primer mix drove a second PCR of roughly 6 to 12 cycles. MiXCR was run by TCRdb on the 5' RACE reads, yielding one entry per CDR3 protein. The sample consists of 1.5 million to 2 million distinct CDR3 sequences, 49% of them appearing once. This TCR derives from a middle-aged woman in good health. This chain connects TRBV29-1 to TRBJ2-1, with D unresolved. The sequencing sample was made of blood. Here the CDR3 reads CSGEGIYYNEQFF. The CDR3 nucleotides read TGCAGCGGTGAAGGTATATACTACAATGAGCAGTTCTTC.